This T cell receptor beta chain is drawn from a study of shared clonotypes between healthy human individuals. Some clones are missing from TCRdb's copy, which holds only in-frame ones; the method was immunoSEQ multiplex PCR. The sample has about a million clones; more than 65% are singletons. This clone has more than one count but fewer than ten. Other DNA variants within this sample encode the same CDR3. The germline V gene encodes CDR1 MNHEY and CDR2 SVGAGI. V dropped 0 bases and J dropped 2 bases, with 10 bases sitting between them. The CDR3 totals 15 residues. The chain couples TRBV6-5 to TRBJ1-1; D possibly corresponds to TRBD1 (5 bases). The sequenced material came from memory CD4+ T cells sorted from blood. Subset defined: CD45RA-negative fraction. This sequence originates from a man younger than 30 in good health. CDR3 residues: CASSYSRGGNTEAFF. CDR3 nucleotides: TGTGCCAGCAGTTACTCTCGGGGGGGAAACACTGAAGCTTTCTTT.